Below are 32 T cell receptor beta chains sequenced from a single sample in a study of T cell changes during pregnancy in multiple sclerosis. Assay used: immunoSEQ multiplex PCR; TCRdb lists only in-frame clones, some missing. The sample lists about 55,000 clones; 93% were seen once. The starting material was CD8+ T cells from peripheral blood mononuclear cells, obtained in the second trimester of pregnancy. The receptor source for this set is a female donor with multiple sclerosis, enrolled in a pregnancy study.

This clone was observed once. This chain joins TRBV19 and TRBJ2-5, with 7 bases that match TRBD2. The germline gives CDR1 LNHDA, CDR2 SQIVND (reference sequence). The CDR3 covers 13 residues. The V segment lost 3 bases and the J segment 5 bases; nucleotides outside the gene matches: 3. Here the CDR3 reads CASSIRGGETQYF. The CDR3 DNA reads as TGTGCCAGTAGTATTAGGGGAGGGGAGACCCAGTACTTC.

This rearrangement joins TRBV10-1 to TRBJ2-7, with TRBD2 identical over 9 bases. The CDR3 is 14 amino acids. Trimming took 3 bases from V and 4 from J; bases not matched to a gene: 4. From germline, CDR1 is WNHNN and CDR2 SYGVQD (reference sequence). The CDR3 loop reads CASSDTLAGYEQYF. The CDR3 nucleotides read TGCGCCAGCAGTGATACACTAGCGGGTTACGAGCAGTACTTC.

This clone was observed a single time. This rearrangement joins TRBV9 to TRBJ2-7, with D perhaps TRBD1 (5 bases). This CDR3 has 15 amino acids. Germline CDR1 SGDLS, CDR2 YYNGEE. Trimming took 0 bases from V and 4 from J, leaving 14 bases between them. The CDR3 sequence is CASSVEGVPIYEQYF. As DNA, the CDR3 is TGTGCCAGCAGCGTAGAAGGGGTTCCGATTTACGAGCAGTACTTC.

The chain uses TRBV6-5 and TRBJ2-1; 12 nucleotides agree with TRBD2. The germline V gene has CDR1 MNHEY and CDR2 SVGAGI. The CDR3 has 14 residues. The CDR3 is CGTSLAGGPHEQFF. CDR3 sequence (DNA): TGTGGCACGTCCCTAGCGGGGGGGCCTCATGAGCAGTTCTTC.

J is TRBJ1-1 and V is TRBV6-1, with 9 bases that match TRBD1. The germline V gene has CDR1 MNHNS and CDR2 SASEGT. The V and J ends lost 2 bases and 4 bases, in that order; junction bases with no gene match: 8. The CDR3 runs to 16 residues. The chain's CDR3 is CASSESLGQGSTEAFF. The CDR3 DNA sequence: TGTGCCAGCAGTGAATCGTTAGGACAGGGGTCCACTGAAGCTTTCTTT.

This clone was observed a single time. The chain is built from TRBV14 and TRBJ2-7; D remains ambiguous. Germline lookup yields CDR1 SGHDN and CDR2 FVKESK. CDR3 length: 12 amino acids. Trimming took 1 base from V and 4 from J, leaving 5 bases between them. CDR3 loop: CASSQANYEQYF. In nucleotides, the CDR3 is TGTGCCAGCAGCCAAGCCAATTACGAGCAGTACTTC.

The rearrangement uses TRBV7-6 and TRBJ2-7; TRBD1 matches 7 bases. CDR3 length: 14 amino acids. Germline V gene data show CDR1 as SGHVS and CDR2 as FNYEAQ. J lost 2 bases, V lost 4 bases, and 5 bases had no gene match. In nucleotides, the CDR3 is TGTGCCAGCAGCTCCCGACAGGGACCCTACGAGCAGTACTTC. This codes for CASSSRQGPYEQYF.

V is TRBV5-4 and J is TRBJ2-7; a weak D match, TRBD2 (6 bases). This CDR3 is built from 13 residues. Trimming removed 4 bases at V and 6 bases at J, with 14 bases between. Per germline, CDR1 SGHNT and CDR2 YYREEE (reference sequence). The CDR3 is CASSMEGGPEQYF. In DNA form, the CDR3 reads TGTGCCAGCAGCATGGAGGGAGGTCCCGAGCAGTACTTC.

This clone was seen just once. The genes are TRBV19 and TRBJ2-2; 13 nucleotides line up with TRBD2. Germline trimming cut 6 bases from V and 6 bases from J; bases unmatched to any gene: 19. Germline lookup yields CDR1 LNHDA and CDR2 SQIVND (reference sequence). The CDR3 contains 20 residues. The CDR3 DNA reads TGTGCCAGTAGCCGAACGATCGGACTAGCGGGGGATGTTGGTCCCGGGGAGCTGTTTTTT. Amino acids: CASSRTIGLAGDVGPGELFF.

This chain joins TRBV7-9 and TRBJ1-2, with D perhaps matching TRBD1 (6 bases). The CDR3 spans 18 residues. Looked up from germline, CDR1 is SEHNR and CDR2 is FQNEAQ (reference sequence). Trimming left V 5 bases short and J 6 bases short, with 28 bases between. The CDR3 DNA reads as TGTGCCAGCAGCCCGACGGGGGGCGCGGTGGTCTGGTGGGATGGCTACACCTTC. It codes for CASSPTGGAVVWWDGYTF.

The sample holds one count of this clone. The chain carries TRBV25-1 and TRBJ1-1; D is undetermined. Germline V gene lookup returns CDR1 MGHDK and CDR2 SYGVNS. V lost 3 bases and J 4 bases, leaving 9 bases between the germline ends. This CDR3 is built from 13 residues. Here the CDR3 reads CASSDSAGTEAFF. The CDR3 DNA reads as TGTGCCAGCAGTGACTCGGCAGGCACTGAAGCTTTCTTT. The full variable domain, in which reference TRBV25-1 and TRBJ1-1 provide the parts outside the CDR3, is EADIYQTPRYLVIGTGKKITLECSQTMGHDKMYWYQQDPGMELHLIHYSYGVNSTEKGDLSSESTVSRIRTEHFPLTLESARPSHTSQYLCASSDSAGTEAFFGQGTRLTVV.

This sequence joins TRBV7-9 and TRBJ1-1; 8 nucleotides line up with TRBD1. Germline-derived CDR1 and CDR2 are SEHNR and FQNEAQ (reference sequence). Germline trimming cut 5 bases from V and 5 bases from J; bases unmatched to any gene: 4. This CDR3 comprises 13 residues. Here the CDR3 DNA reads TGTGCCAGCAGCATCGGACAGGGAACTGAAGCTTTCTTT. Translated, it gives CASSIGQGTEAFF.

This clone was detected only once. The chain combines TRBV15 with TRBJ2-5; maybe TRBD2 (6 bases). In germline, CDR1 is LNHNV, CDR2 YYDKDF (reference sequence). Trimming cost V 0 bases and J 0 bases, with 8 bases left between them. The CDR3 has 15 residues. The CDR3 DNA follows: TGTGCCACCAGCAGAGAGTCGGGGGACCAAGAGACCCAGTACTTC. Protein product: CATSRESGDQETQYF. The whole variable domain, filled in from reference TRBV15 and TRBJ2-5, reads DAMVIQNPRYQVTQFGKPVTLSCSQTLNHNVMYWYQQKSSQAPKLLFHYYDKDFNNEADTPDNFQSRRPNTSFCFLDIRSPGLGDTAMYLCATSRESGDQETQYFGPGTRLLVL.

V and J are TRBV7-9 and TRBJ2-7; TRBD1 agrees at 10 bases. This CDR3 is built from 16 residues. The J segment lost 2 bases and the V segment lost 3 bases, leaving 7 bases of the junction unmatched. CDR1 is SEHNR and CDR2 is FQNEAQ in the germline V gene (reference sequence). The DNA for the CDR3 is TGTGCCAGCAGCTTCCCCGGGACAGGGGACACCTACGAGCAGTACTTC. It codes for CASSFPGTGDTYEQYF.

The table lists this clone with a count of one. V usage is TRBV4-2 and J usage is TRBJ2-6; TRBD1 matches 8 bases. This CDR3 has 19 residues. Germline V gene data show CDR1 as LGHNA and CDR2 as YNFKEQ. Losses at the gene ends were 2 bases for V and 0 bases for J; bases not matched to a gene: 9. The CDR3 is CASSQLTGDTLSGANVLTF. Written as DNA, the CDR3 is TGTGCCAGCAGCCAACTGACAGGGGATACCCTCTCTGGGGCCAACGTCCTGACTTTC.

The J gene is TRBJ1-5, the V gene TRBV19; D is unclear. Germline-derived CDR1 and CDR2 are LNHDA and SQIVND (reference sequence). V was pared by 7 bases and J by 2 bases, with 15 bases between. The CDR3 is 15 amino acids. The CDR3 region has the DNA TGTGCCAGTAAGGGCCTACTAGGCGGCAATCAGCCCCAGCATTTT. This sequence encodes CASKGLLGGNQPQHF. Based on the CDR3 plus reference TRBV19 and TRBJ1-5, the full variable domain is DGGITQSPKYLFRKEGQNVTLSCEQNLNHDAMYWYRQDPGQGLRLIYYSQIVNDFQKGDIAEGYSVSREKKESFPLTVTSAQKNPTAFYLCASKGLLGGNQPQHFGDGTRLSIL.

In its sample, this clone was seen once. This chain joins TRBV5-5 and TRBJ1-2; 9 bases agree with TRBD1. The J segment lost 5 bases and the V segment lost 3 bases, leaving 5 bases of the junction unmatched. CDR1 and CDR2 (germline): SGHKS, YYEKEE (reference sequence). The CDR3 is 14 amino acids. The CDR3 here is CASSSTGQGYGYTF. CDR3 in DNA: TGTGCCAGCAGCTCGACGGGACAGGGATATGGCTACACCTTC.

The CDR3 sequence is CASSLGTGGEAFF. The CDR3, as DNA: TGTGCCAGCAGTTTGGGGACAGGGGGTGAAGCTTTCTTT. The V call is TRBV27, the J call TRBJ1-1; 11 bases align to TRBD1. The CDR3 contains 13 residues. V lost 3 bases and J lost 7; bases outside the gene matches: 1. Germline CDR1 MNHEY, CDR2 SMNVEV (reference sequence).

This chain connects TRBV19 to TRBJ2-1; possibly TRBD2 for D (7 bases). This CDR3 spans 15 amino acids. From germline, CDR1 is LNHDA and CDR2 SQIVND (reference sequence). V lost 6 bases and J lost 0, with 12 bases in between. This CDR3 reads CASRIGGLSYNEQFF. The CDR3 coding sequence is TGTGCCAGTAGGATCGGGGGGCTCTCCTACAATGAGCAGTTCTTC.

This chain joins TRBV4-1 and TRBJ1-2, with TRBD1 identical over 7 bases. The CDR3 loop spans 14 amino acids. The germline V gene encodes CDR1 MGHRA and CDR2 YSYEKL. The V segment lost 5 bases and the J segment 6 bases; nucleotides outside the gene matches: 9. The CDR3 reads CASSAPGQINGYTF. The CDR3 DNA reads as TGCGCCAGCAGCGCCCCGGGACAGATAAATGGCTACACCTTC.

This clone has only one observation. This sequence joins TRBV6-5 and TRBJ1-2; TRBD1 is a possible D gene (5 bases). From germline, CDR1 is MNHEY and CDR2 SVGAGI. Deletions cut 5 bases from V and 2 bases from J, with 12 bases between. The CDR3 length is 14 residues. CDR3 DNA: TGTGCCAGCAGTCCGGGGGAAGGGAACTATGGCTACACCTTC. It is translated as CASSPGEGNYGYTF.

V is TRBV2 and J is TRBJ2-2; 7 positions agree with TRBD2. Germline V gives CDR1 SNHLY, CDR2 FYNNEI. CDR3 length: 17 amino acids. V dropped 2 bases and J dropped 6; count of bases not matched to a gene: 12. CDR3 in amino acids: CASSENPLGRGSGELFF. The CDR3 nucleotides read TGTGCCAGCAGTGAAAACCCCTTGGGGCGGGGGTCCGGGGAGCTGTTTTTT.

The rearrangement links TRBV5-1 to TRBJ1-1; a possible D gene is TRBD1 (6 bases). The V end lost 8 bases, the J end lost 2 bases, and 10 bases lay between the germline ends. From germline, CDR1 is SGHRS and CDR2 YFSETQ. The CDR3 has 12 amino acids. CDR3 loop: CASSTGNTEAFF. The CDR3 nucleotides read TGCGCCAGTTCGACAGGAAACACTGAAGCTTTCTTT.

This chain connects TRBV5-4 to TRBJ2-7, with a weak D call TRBD1 (6 bases). V was trimmed by 0 bases and J by 1 base, leaving 11 bases between them. Germline CDR1 SGHNT, CDR2 YYREEE (reference sequence). The CDR3 is 15 amino acids. The CDR3: CASSLGQGRSYEQYF. CDR3 in DNA: TGTGCCAGCAGCTTGGGTCAGGGGAGATCCTACGAGCAGTACTTC.

V usage is TRBV27 and J usage is TRBJ1-4, with D perhaps TRBD1 (5 bases). V was trimmed by 4 bases and J by 3 bases, leaving 15 bases between them. The V gene's germline CDR1 is MNHEY and CDR2 SMNVEV (reference sequence). This CDR3 has 16 amino acids. The CDR3 reads CASSSYVQGPNEKLFF. CDR3 DNA: TGTGCCAGCAGTTCCTATGTCCAGGGCCCTAATGAAAAACTGTTTTTT. The entire variable domain, with the rest obtained from reference TRBV27 and TRBJ1-4, is as follows: EAQVTQNPRYLITVTGKKLTVTCSQNMNHEYMSWYRQDPGLGLRQIYYSMNVEVTDKGDVPEGYKVSRKEKRNFPLILESPSPNQTSLYFCASSSYVQGPNEKLFFGSGTQLSVL.

The chain employs TRBV28 and TRBJ2-7; possibly TRBD1 for D (5 bases). The CDR3 covers 14 residues. V was trimmed by 8 bases and J by 3 bases, leaving 17 bases between them. Germline CDR1 and CDR2: MDHEN and SYDVKM. The CDR3 region has the DNA TGTGCCAGCCGCTCAGGGTCCCCTAGCTACGAGCAGTACTTC. The encoded protein is CASRSGSPSYEQYF.

This chain links TRBV6-4 with TRBJ2-7; the D gene is possibly TRBD1 (5 bases). There are 15 residues in the CDR3. V was trimmed by 3 bases and J by 2 bases, leaving 14 bases between them. Germline V gene data show CDR1 as MRHNA and CDR2 as SNTAGT. CDR3 residues: CASSEGVDRTYEQYF. In DNA form, the CDR3 reads TGTGCCAGCAGTGAAGGGGTCGACAGAACCTACGAGCAGTACTTC.

J is TRBJ2-7 and V is TRBV27; D is perhaps TRBD1 (6 bases). V was cut by 10 bases and J by 1 base, with 11 bases left in between. CDR1 is MNHEY, CDR2 SMNVEV, per germline (reference sequence). The length of the CDR3 is 12 residues. The CDR3 bases are TGTGCCACCTTGGACAGTTCCTACGAGCAGTACTTC. Its protein is CATLDSSYEQYF.

This sequence joins TRBV27 and TRBJ1-5; D is possibly TRBD1 (6 bases). The CDR3 loop spans 14 amino acids. Germline CDR1 reads MNHEY; CDR2 reads SMNVEV (reference sequence). V lost 1 base and J 6 bases, leaving 10 bases between the germline ends. This CDR3 is CASSLYRAGQPQHF. CDR3 bases: TGTGCCAGCAGTTTATACAGGGCCGGTCAGCCCCAGCATTTT.

V is TRBV19 and J is TRBJ2-7; TRBD2 agrees at 8 bases. With 0 bases clipped from V and 2 bases from J, the junction kept 0 bases outside the gene matches. The CDR3 has 14 residues. Germline V lookup: CDR1 LNHDA, CDR2 SQIVND (reference sequence). The CDR3 DNA reads as TGTGCCAGTAGTATAGAGCGGGGGGCCTACGAGCAGTACTTC. Translation: CASSIERGAYEQYF.

This chain links TRBV15 with TRBJ1-3; no definite D call. Per the germline V gene, CDR1 is LNHNV and CDR2 is YYDKDF (reference sequence). V gave up 0 bases and J gave up 2 bases, with 17 bases separating them. The CDR3 runs 18 residues. CDR3 coding DNA: TGTGCCACCAGCAGAGATCCCCCCAGAGGGTGGCCTGGAAACACCATATATTTT. Its protein is CATSRDPPRGWPGNTIYF.

The rearrangement links TRBV6-5 to TRBJ1-2; D not resolved. CDR1 and CDR2 from the germline V gene are MNHEY and SVGAGI. There are 15 residues in the CDR3. The ends were cut back, 4 bases at V and 0 bases at J, with 12 bases in the middle. For the CDR3, the DNA is TGTGCCAGCAGTTTCTTTGCCGGAGCTAACTATGGCTACACCTTC. Translating gives CASSFFAGANYGYTF.